The 13 T cell receptor beta chains presented below share a single source sample, sequenced in a study of cytomegalovirus exposure and HLA in healthy donors. The PCR used 60 Vbeta and 13 Jbeta primers. Sequencing was performed with immunoSEQ multiplex PCR; in TCRdb, only in-frame clones are kept and a portion is missing. The sample shows around 190,000 clones, around 79% of them seen only once. The sequenced sample was PBMCs. The source of these receptors is a woman aged 45-65 years in good health and CMV-seronegative.

This clone showed up just a few times. V and J are TRBV7-9 and TRBJ2-7; maybe TRBD1 (6 bases). Trimming took off 4 bases at V and 3 bases at J, with 10 bases between the two ends. The germline CDR1 and CDR2 sequences are SEHNR and FQNEAQ (reference sequence). This CDR3 is built from 13 residues. CDR3 loop: CASSSGAGYEQYF. CDR3 nucleotides: TGTGCCAGCAGCTCAGGGGCCGGCTACGAGCAGTACTTC.

J is TRBJ2-1 and V is TRBV11-3; D unresolved. Germline loops: CDR1 SGHNT, CDR2 YENEEA. V lost 1 base and J 3 bases, leaving 7 bases between the germline ends. The CDR3 runs 14 residues. The CDR3: CASSLGPSYNEQFF. The CDR3 DNA is TGTGCCAGCAGCTTAGGTCCTAGCTACAATGAGCAGTTCTTC.

The chain combines TRBV7-9 with TRBJ1-6, with D unresolved. CDR1 and CDR2 from the germline V gene are SEHNR and FQNEAQ (reference sequence). Trimming took 5 bases from V and 8 from J, leaving 16 bases between them. The CDR3 has 15 amino acids. The CDR3 DNA follows: TGTGCCAGCAGCCTGCCGGGTCGCGAGGATTCACCCCTCCACTTT. It is translated as CASSLPGREDSPLHF.

This chain joins TRBV7-9 and TRBJ1-5; 8 bases fit TRBD1. After removal of 5 bases from V and 1 base from J, the junction contained 13 bases not matched to a gene. Germline V gene data show CDR1 as SEHNR and CDR2 as FQNEAQ (reference sequence). The CDR3 has 18 residues. Here the CDR3 DNA reads TGTGCCAGCAGCAACCCCGTGACAGGGGTTGAAAGCAATCAGCCCCAGCATTTT. Its protein product is CASSNPVTGVESNQPQHF.

Points on this clone: This sample includes further DNA sequences coding for the same CDR3. The chain recombines TRBV7-2 with TRBJ2-6; no definite D call. This CDR3 comprises 14 residues. From germline, CDR1 is SGHTA and CDR2 FQGNSA. V lost 3 bases to trimming and J lost 0 bases, with 3 bases between them. As DNA, the CDR3 is TGTGCCAGCAGCTTTAACTCTGGGGCCAACGTCCTGACTTTC. Protein sequence: CASSFNSGANVLTF.

This rearrangement joins TRBV6-1 to TRBJ2-1; D unresolved. CDR3 size: 13 residues. The V gene's germline CDR1 is MNHNS and CDR2 SASEGT. V was pared by 2 bases and J by 5 bases, with 7 bases between. The CDR3, as DNA: TGTGCCAGCAGTGAAACTCAGGACAATGAGCAGTTCTTC. It translates to CASSETQDNEQFF.

This chain uses TRBV14 with TRBJ1-5; D is undetermined. Trimming pared 2 bases from V and 7 bases from J, leaving 9 bases between. The CDR3 loop spans 13 amino acids. CDR1 SGHDN and CDR2 FVKESK come from the germline V gene. The CDR3, as DNA: TGTGCCAGCAGCCAATCCCGCGGGCAGCCCCAGCATTTT. This sequence encodes CASSQSRGQPQHF. The full variable domain, rest sourced from reference TRBV14 and TRBJ1-5, is EAGVTQFPSHSVIEKGQTVTLRCDPISGHDNLYWYRRVMGKEIKFLLHFVKESKQDESGMPNNRFLAERTGGTYSTLKVQPAELEDSGVYFCASSQSRGQPQHFGDGTRLSIL.

The rearrangement links TRBV5-1 to TRBJ1-2; 8 nucleotides match TRBD1. V was clipped by 2 bases and J by 4 bases; unmatched bases: 10. The CDR3 runs to 16 residues. Germline V gene sequence: CDR1 SGHRS, CDR2 YFSETQ. The CDR3 nucleotides are TGCGCCAGCAGCTTTTCCCCCGGACAGGGCTCCTATGGCTACACCTTC. Its protein is CASSFSPGQGSYGYTF.

This clone was seen only a few times. The V gene is TRBV6-5, the J gene TRBJ1-1, with D hard to call. With 4 bases removed from V and 4 bases from J, the gap between germline ends came to 16 bases. The CDR3 is made up of 15 amino acids. In germline, CDR1 is MNHEY, CDR2 SVGAGI. This chain's CDR3 is CASSSKDSRGTEAFF. CDR3 DNA: TGTGCCAGCAGTTCTAAGGACTCTCGAGGCACTGAAGCTTTCTTT.

This clone was seen more than once but under ten times. The rearrangement joins TRBV4-3 to TRBJ1-1; D is undetermined. The CDR3 has 14 residues. Trimming cost V 2 bases and J 0 bases, with 7 bases left between them. Germline V lookup: CDR1 LGHNA, CDR2 YSLEER. This CDR3 reads CASSQSMMNTEAFF. The CDR3 DNA sequence: TGCGCCAGCAGCCAATCTATGATGAACACTGAAGCTTTCTTT.

The chain links TRBV25-1 to TRBJ1-2; D gene uncertain. Trimming left V 6 bases short and J 8 bases short, with 10 bases between. CDR1 MGHDK and CDR2 SYGVNS come from the germline V gene. The length of the CDR3 is 11 residues. The CDR3 loop is CASRKTGGYTF. DNA for the CDR3: TGTGCCAGCAGGAAAACGGGGGGCTACACCTTC.

The chain joins TRBV5-1 to TRBJ1-4; TRBD1 agrees at 8 bases. Germline-derived CDR1 and CDR2 are SGHRS and YFSETQ. V lost 4 bases, J lost 6 bases, and 5 bases stayed unmatched. The CDR3 has 14 amino acids. The CDR3 nucleotides are TGCGCCAGCAGCCCGGACAGGGTCGATGAAAAACTGTTTTTT. Translated, it gives CASSPDRVDEKLFF.

The chain employs TRBV9 and TRBJ1-2; unclear D gene. Germline V gene lookup returns CDR1 SGDLS and CDR2 YYNGEE. The CDR3 consists of 15 residues. V gave up 0 bases and J gave up 2 bases, with 11 bases separating them. CDR3 region: CASSVVSSTNYGYTF. The CDR3 coding sequence is TGTGCCAGCAGCGTAGTTTCAAGCACCAACTATGGCTACACCTTC.